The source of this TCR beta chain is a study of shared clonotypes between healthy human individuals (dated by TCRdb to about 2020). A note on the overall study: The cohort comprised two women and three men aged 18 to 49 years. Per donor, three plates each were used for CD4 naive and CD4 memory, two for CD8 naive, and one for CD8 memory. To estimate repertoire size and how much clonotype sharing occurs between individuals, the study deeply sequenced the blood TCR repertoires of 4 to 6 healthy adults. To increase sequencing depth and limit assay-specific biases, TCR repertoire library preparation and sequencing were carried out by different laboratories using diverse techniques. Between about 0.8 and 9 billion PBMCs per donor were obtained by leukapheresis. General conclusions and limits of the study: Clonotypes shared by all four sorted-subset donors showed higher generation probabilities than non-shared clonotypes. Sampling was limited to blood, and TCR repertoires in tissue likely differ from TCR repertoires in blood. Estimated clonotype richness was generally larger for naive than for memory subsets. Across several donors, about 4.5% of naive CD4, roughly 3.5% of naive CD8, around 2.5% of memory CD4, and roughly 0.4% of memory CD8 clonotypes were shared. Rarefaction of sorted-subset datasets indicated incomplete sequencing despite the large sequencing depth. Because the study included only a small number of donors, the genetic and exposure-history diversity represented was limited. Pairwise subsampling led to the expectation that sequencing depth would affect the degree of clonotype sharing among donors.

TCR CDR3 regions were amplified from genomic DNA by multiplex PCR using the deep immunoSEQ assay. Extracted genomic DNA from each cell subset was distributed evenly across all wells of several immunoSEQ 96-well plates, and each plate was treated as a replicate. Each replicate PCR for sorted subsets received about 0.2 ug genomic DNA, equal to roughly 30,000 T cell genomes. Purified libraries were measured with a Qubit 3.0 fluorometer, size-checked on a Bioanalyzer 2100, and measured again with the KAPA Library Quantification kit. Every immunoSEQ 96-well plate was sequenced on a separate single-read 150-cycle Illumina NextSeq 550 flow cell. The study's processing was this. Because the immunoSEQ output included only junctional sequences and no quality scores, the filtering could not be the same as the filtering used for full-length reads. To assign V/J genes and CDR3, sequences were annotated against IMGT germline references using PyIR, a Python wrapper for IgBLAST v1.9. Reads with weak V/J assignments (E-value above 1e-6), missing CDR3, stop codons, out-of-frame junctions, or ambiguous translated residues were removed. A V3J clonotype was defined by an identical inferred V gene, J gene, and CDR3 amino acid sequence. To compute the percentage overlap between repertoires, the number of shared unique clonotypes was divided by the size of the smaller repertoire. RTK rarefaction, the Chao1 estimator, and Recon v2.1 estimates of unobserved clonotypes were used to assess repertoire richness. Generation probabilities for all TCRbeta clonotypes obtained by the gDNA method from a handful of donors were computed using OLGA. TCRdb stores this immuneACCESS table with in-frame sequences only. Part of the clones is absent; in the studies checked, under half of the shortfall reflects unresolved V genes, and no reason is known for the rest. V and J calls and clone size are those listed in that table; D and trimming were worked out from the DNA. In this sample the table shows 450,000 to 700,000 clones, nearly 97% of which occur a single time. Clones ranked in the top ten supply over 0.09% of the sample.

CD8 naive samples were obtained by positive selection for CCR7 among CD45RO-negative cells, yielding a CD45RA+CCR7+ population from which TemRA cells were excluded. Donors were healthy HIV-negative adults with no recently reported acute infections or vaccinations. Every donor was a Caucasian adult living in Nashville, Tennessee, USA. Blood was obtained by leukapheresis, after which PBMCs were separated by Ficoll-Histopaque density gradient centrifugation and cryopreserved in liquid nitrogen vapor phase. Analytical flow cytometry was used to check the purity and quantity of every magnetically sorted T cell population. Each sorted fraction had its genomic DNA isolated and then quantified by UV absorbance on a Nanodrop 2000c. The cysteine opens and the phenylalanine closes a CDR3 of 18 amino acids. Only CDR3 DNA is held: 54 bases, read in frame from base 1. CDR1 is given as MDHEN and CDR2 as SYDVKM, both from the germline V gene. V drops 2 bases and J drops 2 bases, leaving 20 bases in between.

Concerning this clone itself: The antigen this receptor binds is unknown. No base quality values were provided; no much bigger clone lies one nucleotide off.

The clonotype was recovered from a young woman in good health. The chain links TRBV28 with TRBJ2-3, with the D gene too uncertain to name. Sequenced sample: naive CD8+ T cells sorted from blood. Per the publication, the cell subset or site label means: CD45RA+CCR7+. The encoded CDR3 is CASSLEKAGRIYTDTQYF. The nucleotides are TGTGCCAGCAGTTTAGAGAAGGCAGGACGGATTTACACAGATACGCAGTATTTT.